This TCR beta chain was identified during a study of a mutant IDH1 vaccine in newly diagnosed glioma. Study at large: Treated patients showed a male proportion of roughly 62%, a female proportion of approximately 40%, and a mean age of 40.4 years.

The time point here: week 35, safety follow-up. Vaccine doses each comprised 300 ug of mutant IDH1 20-mer peptide, with topical imiquimod. This table comes from immunoSEQ multiplex PCR, and its TCRdb copy is limited to in-frame clones, with some not included. The repertoire holds 50,000 to 70,000 clones, with around 74% as singletons. This CDR3 region has 15 residues. Per the germline V gene, CDR1 is SGDLS and CDR2 is YYNGEE. J lost 3 bases, V lost 0 bases, and 5 bases had no gene match. About this clone itself: Its antigen is not identified.

This receptor was taken from a man aged 45 to 65 with glioma. The sample here was PBMCs, taken from a glioma patient whose treatment included an IDH1 peptide vaccine. V gene TRBV9 combines with J gene TRBJ2-5; 7 bases line up with TRBD2. The CDR3 region is CASSVGGLGKETQYF. As DNA, the CDR3 is TGTGCCAGCAGCGTAGGAGGACTAGGAAAAGAGACCCAGTACTTC. Based on the CDR3 plus reference TRBV9 and TRBJ2-5, the full variable domain is DSGVTQTPKHLITATGQRVTLRCSPRSGDLSVYWYQQSLDQGLQFLIQYYNGEERAKGNILERFSAQQFPDLHSELNLSSLELGDSALYFCASSVGGLGKETQYFGPGTRLLVL.